The clone carrying this T cell receptor beta chain showed up many times. Its antigen is unidentified. Preparation of the TCRbeta library was carried out with unique molecular identifiers. TCRdb reanalysed the PCR reads using MiXCR and keeps one entry per CDR3 protein. The sample lists approximately 500,000 distinct CDR3 sequences, more than 9% occurring once. This entry is derived from a study of T-cell reconstitution after alpha-beta-depleted transplantation in children. Overall study findings and caveats: A year had passed since transplant, and T-cell counts and diversity by then came mostly from newly produced T cells. At around two months after transplant, the alpha-beta T cells were reportedly derived from several hundred expanded clones that came from non-depleted graft cells.

CDR3 length: 15 amino acids. Germline V CDR1 and CDR2: MDHEN, SYDVKM. The ends lost 6 bases at V and 5 bases at J; junction bases unmatched: 11. This material consisted of PBMCs, taken before TCRalphabeta/CD19-depleted stem cell transplant. This chain links TRBV28 with TRBJ2-7; 9 bases match TRBD2. The clonotype originates from a child aged 2 to 10 with inherited bone marrow failure, due to receive a stem cell transplant. CDR3 residues: CASSSFGTSLHEQYF. The CDR3 nucleotides are TGTGCCAGCAGCTCATTCGGGACTAGCCTCCACGAGCAGTACTTC.